What follows are 28 T cell receptor beta chains derived from one specimen sequenced in a study of Graves' ophthalmopathy and Graves' hyperthyroidism. RNA transcripts were the source from which TCR beta CDR3 regions were amplified. HTBI-primed RT-PCR formed the first round, and a multiplex PCR formed the second. Each CDR3 protein gets one entry after TCRdb re-called the multiplex PCR reads with MiXCR. The sample consists of 45,000 to 60,000 distinct CDR3 sequences, about half of them appearing once. Material for sequencing was peripheral blood. The receptor source for this set is an adult woman with Graves' ophthalmopathy.

This clonotype has a count of ten or more. V and J are TRBV4-2 and TRBJ2-1; 7 positions match TRBD2. The CDR3 runs to 16 residues. The ends lost 1 base at V and 6 bases at J; junction bases unmatched: 9. CDR1 and CDR2 (germline): LGHNA, YNFKEQ. This CDR3 reads CASSQVGGPSFNEQFF. CDR3 coding DNA: TGTGCCAGCAGCCAAGTGGGAGGGCCCTCGTTCAATGAGCAGTTCTTC.

This clonotype was found a few times. V and J are TRBV30 and TRBJ1-3; the D is unclear. Per the germline V gene, CDR1 is GTSNPN and CDR2 is SVGIG (reference sequence). The CDR3 runs to 13 residues. CDR3 sequence (DNA): TGTGCAACGACTCGGGGTTCTGGAAACACCATATATTTT. Residues: CATTRGSGNTIYF.

This clonotype appeared many times. The chain has TRBV4-3 and TRBJ2-2; D remains unclear. CDR3 length: 16 amino acids. The V end was cut by 1 base, the J end by 0 bases, with 9 bases between. Germline V gives CDR1 LGHNA, CDR2 YSLEER. CDR3 DNA sequence: TGCGCCAGCAGCCAAGTTTTTCCTTCGAACACCGGGGAGCTGTTTTTT. This translates into CASSQVFPSNTGELFF.

This clonotype was seen repeatedly, ten times or more. The rearrangement uses TRBV5-1 and TRBJ2-2; 10 bases line up with TRBD2. This CDR3 contains 17 residues. J gave up 5 bases and V 5 bases, and 12 bases lay outside the gene matches. CDR1 and CDR2 (germline): SGHRS, YFSETQ. CDR3 coding DNA: TGCGCCAGCAGAAGGGCTAGCGGGAGCCCGAGGACCGGGGAGCTGTTTTTT. It specifies CASRRASGSPRTGELFF.

The chain joins TRBV19 to TRBJ2-5; TRBD2 matches 14 bases. V shed 8 bases, J shed 5 bases, and the junction held 4 bases outside the gene matches. The CDR3 length is 14 residues. CDR1 is LNHDA, CDR2 SQIVND, per germline (reference sequence). In nucleotides, the CDR3 is TGTGCCAGTGCGACTAGCGGGAGGGCGGAGACCCAGTACTTC. Translation gives CASATSGRAETQYF.

This clonotype was recorded at least ten times. CDR3 DNA sequence: TGTGCCAGCAGTGCCCTGAAGGGGGCAGGGTCCACTGAAGCTTTCTTT. Its translation is CASSALKGAGSTEAFF. The rearrangement joins TRBV6-1 to TRBJ1-1; TRBD1 agrees at 7 bases. This CDR3 spans 16 amino acids. Trimming at V came to 4 bases and at J to 4 bases, leaving 12 bases not matched to a gene. CDR1 MNHNS and CDR2 SASEGT come from the germline V gene.

This clonotype is termed medium-sized. This chain uses TRBV10-1 with TRBJ2-7; TRBD1 is a possible D gene (5 bases). V was pared by 6 bases and J by 4 bases, with 13 bases between. Per germline, CDR1 WNHNN and CDR2 SYGVQD (reference sequence). The CDR3 sequence is 13 residues long. CDR3 residues: CASSPGRTYEQYF. In nucleotides, the CDR3 is TGCGCCAGCAGCCCAGGACGGACATACGAGCAGTACTTC.

Remarks on this clonotype: At one end the junction does not follow the germline gene, possibly because of a read error. This chain connects TRBV5-4 to TRBJ1-1; TRBD1 might be the D (5 bases). This CDR3 is built from 13 residues. The germline V gene encodes CDR1 SGHNT and CDR2 YYREEE (reference sequence). The CDR3 sequence: CASSLQVSTKAFF. The CDR3, as DNA: TGTGCCAGCAGCTTACAGGTTTCCACTAAAGCCTTCTTT.

A remark on this clonotype: The conserved phenylalanine or tryptophan normally closing the CDR3 is absent here, so this likely arose from a read error. The genes are TRBV7-9 and TRBJ2-3; D is unresolved. CDR1 is SEHNR, CDR2 FQNEAQ, per germline (reference sequence). The V end was cut by 8 bases, the J end by 5 bases, with 8 bases between. The CDR3 runs 11 residues. CDR3 DNA sequence: TGTGCCAGCGCCAAGGGAGATACGCAGTATCTT. Translated: CASAKGDTQYL.

This clonotype was observed at least ten times. The CDR3 DNA is TGTGCCAGCAGTGGACAGGGGGCGAAGAATGAGCAGTTCTTC. As protein: CASSGQGAKNEQFF. The chain carries TRBV28 and TRBJ2-1, with 11 positions matching TRBD1. There are 14 residues in the CDR3. Unmatched junction bases numbered 4, after V lost 5 bases and J lost 7 bases. In germline, CDR1 is MDHEN, CDR2 SYDVKM.

This clonotype was seen at least ten times. The chain combines TRBV29-1 with TRBJ1-2; a possible D gene is TRBD1 (5 bases). The CDR3 totals 15 residues. Germline CDR1 and CDR2: SQVTM and ANQGSEA. V was shortened by 5 bases and J by 3 bases, with 19 bases between the two germline ends. CDR3 region: CSVLDPTGGDYGYTF. The DNA of the CDR3 is TGCAGCGTTCTAGACCCAACGGGGGGGGACTATGGCTACACCTTC.

This clonotype is judged medium-sized. V is TRBV15 and J is TRBJ2-7, with D perhaps matching TRBD2 (5 bases). Trimming removed 1 base at V and 7 bases at J, with 8 bases between. CDR3 length equals 12 residues. Germline-derived CDR1 and CDR2 are LNHNV and YYDKDF (reference sequence). CDR3: CATSRATREQYF. The CDR3 coding sequence is TGTGCCACCAGCAGAGCCACTAGGGAGCAGTACTTC.

In regard to this clonotype: This CDR3 is missing its conserved last phenylalanine or tryptophan, likely due to a read error. The DNA is omitted, as the CDR3 cannot be located on it reliably, and the CDR3 follows TCRdb's listing. J is TRBJ2-5 and V is TRBV11-2; the table calls TRBD1, which could not be checked here. Germline V gene data show CDR1 as SGHAT and CDR2 as FQNNGV. The CDR3 adds up to 18 amino acids, both ends counted. The CDR3 here is CASSLGGTGNLYGYTFGS.

This chain connects TRBV6-5 to TRBJ2-5; D unresolved. The ends were cut back, 2 bases at V and 5 bases at J, with 15 bases in the middle. The CDR3 extends over 15 amino acids. Germline assignment: CDR1 MNHEY and CDR2 SVGAGI. The CDR3 loop reads CASSYTGPPTETQYF. The CDR3 DNA follows: TGTGCCAGCAGTTACACCGGGCCTCCCACTGAGACCCAGTACTTC.

As to this clonotype: This may arise from a read error, as a much more abundant clone is one base away. V gene TRBV4-3 combines with J gene TRBJ2-7; 9 bases agree with TRBD2. The CDR3 spans 16 residues. V lost 0 bases to trimming and J lost 2 bases; unmatched junction nucleotides: 5. Germline V gene lookup returns CDR1 LGHNA and CDR2 YSLEER. CDR3 nucleotides: TGCGCCAGCAGCCAAGACGGGACTAGCCCGGCCTACGAGCAGTACTTC. It translates to CASSQDGTSPAYEQYF.

Ten or more counts support this clonotype. This chain links TRBV4-1 with TRBJ1-6; no firm D call. The V and J ends lost 6 bases and 7 bases respectively, with 16 bases between them. The V gene's germline CDR1 is MGHRA and CDR2 YSYEKL. The CDR3 is made up of 15 amino acids. CDR3 residues: CASSLRISTNSPLHF. Written as DNA, the CDR3 is TGCGCCAGCAGTCTACGGATATCTACGAATTCACCCCTCCACTTT.

On this clonotype itself: The conserved closing phenylalanine or tryptophan is absent in this CDR3, likely reflecting a read error. The DNA is omitted, as the CDR3 cannot be located on it reliably, and the CDR3 follows TCRdb's listing. The J gene is TRBJ2-5, the V gene TRBV19. The CDR3 spans 10 residues, counting both ends. CDR1 is LNHDA and CDR2 is SQIVND in the germline V gene (reference sequence). CDR3 residues: CASSISWTNR.

This clonotype was seen at least ten times. This chain links TRBV10-3 with TRBJ2-7, with D unresolved. Germline values: CDR1 ENHRY, CDR2 SYGVKD. Trimming stripped 6 bases from V and 2 bases from J, with 14 bases between. This CDR3 spans 14 amino acids. DNA of the CDR3: TGTGCCATCAGCGGATCGGGCCCGACCTACGAGCAGTACTTC. Protein product: CAISGSGPTYEQYF.

This clonotype came up many times. A much larger clone differs from this one at a single base, so this may be a read error. The gene calls are TRBV19 and TRBJ2-7, with 8 bases aligning to TRBD2. The CDR3 totals 13 residues. V shed 5 bases and J 11 bases; nucleotides not matched to a gene: 11. Per the germline V gene, CDR1 is LNHDA and CDR2 is SQIVND (reference sequence). Here the CDR3 DNA reads TGTGCCAGTAGTTCCGGGGCTAGCGGGTCTAAGTACTTC. Its translation: CASSSGASGSKYF.

Turning to this clonotype: At one end, the junction sequence differs from germline, possibly due to a read error. The chain combines TRBV24-1 with TRBJ2-7, with 13 positions matching TRBD2. Germline V gene data show CDR1 as KGHDR and CDR2 as SFDVKD. The CDR3 runs to 13 residues. The CDR3 region has the DNA TGTGCTACCACTAGCGGGAGGGCCTACGAGCAGTACTTC. Translating gives CATTSGRAYEQYF.

The chain carries TRBV7-8 and TRBJ2-6; the D is unclear. CDR1 and CDR2 (germline): SGHVS, FQNEAQ. The length of the CDR3 is 16 residues. Trimming stripped 1 base from V and 1 base from J, with 8 bases between. CDR3 sequence: CASSLGANSGANVLTF. CDR3 coding DNA: TGTGCCAGCAGCTTAGGGGCAAATTCTGGGGCCAACGTCCTGACTTTC.

This clonotype was counted only a few times. J is TRBJ2-3 and V is TRBV27, with 14 bases that match TRBD2. CDR3 length: 16 amino acids. V lost 4 bases, J lost 6 bases, and 6 bases stayed unmatched. Germline CDR1 MNHEY, CDR2 SMNVEV (reference sequence). The CDR3 DNA reads as TGTGCCAGCAGTTCGCCCCGACTAGCGGGAGGGGATACGCAGTATTTT. It is translated as CASSSPRLAGGDTQYF.

The CDR3 DNA is TGTGCCAGCAGCGTAGGGGTAGCGGGTGGAGATCAGCCCCAGCATTTT. It encodes CASSVGVAGGDQPQHF. This chain joins TRBV9 and TRBJ1-5, with unresolved D. V lost 0 bases and J 5 bases, leaving 15 bases between the germline ends. The CDR3 is made up of 16 amino acids. The germline CDR1 and CDR2 sequences are SGDLS and YYNGEE.

The chain combines TRBV19 with TRBJ2-2, with D uncertain. This CDR3 has 15 amino acids. V lost 7 bases to trimming and J lost 6 bases, with 18 bases between them. Looked up from germline, CDR1 is LNHDA and CDR2 is SQIVND (reference sequence). In DNA, the CDR3 is TGTGCCAGTAAAGGGATGGGTAGCAGGTCCGGGGAGCTGTTTTTT. The encoded protein is CASKGMGSRSGELFF.

The chain recombines TRBV29-1 with TRBJ1-1; tentatively, D is TRBD1 (6 bases). Deletions cut 5 bases from V and 14 bases from J, with 21 bases between. Germline V CDR1 and CDR2: SQVTM, ANQGSEA. The length of the CDR3 is 12 residues. In DNA form, the CDR3 reads TGCAGCGTTACAGGGTCCGGGACTGAAGTGTTCTTT. Protein product: CSVTGSGTEVFF.

This clonotype was seen at least ten times. The V gene is TRBV11-2, the J gene TRBJ1-1; D not certain. Germline V gene lookup returns CDR1 SGHAT and CDR2 FQNNGV. This CDR3 has 15 residues. Trimming took off 4 bases at V and 1 base at J, with 13 bases between the two ends. CDR3 amino acids: CASSSSGNWNTEAFF. As DNA, the CDR3 is TGTGCCAGCAGCTCGTCGGGGAACTGGAACACTGAAGCTTTCTTT.

This rearrangement joins TRBV7-6 to TRBJ1-2, with 9 bases that match TRBD1. CDR1 and CDR2 from the germline V gene are SGHVS and FNYEAQ. Trimming cost V 5 bases and J 2 bases; bases outside gene matches: 6. The CDR3 spans 15 residues. The CDR3 region is CASSPGGQGNYGYTF. The CDR3 DNA follows: TGTGCCAGCAGCCCCGGGGGACAGGGCAACTATGGCTACACCTTC.

The chain employs TRBV20-1 and TRBJ2-1, with a possible D match to TRBD1 (7 bases). The CDR3 runs to 13 residues. The ends were cut back, 3 bases at V and 8 bases at J, with 14 bases in the middle. The germline V gene has CDR1 DFQATT and CDR2 SNEGSKA (reference sequence). The CDR3, as DNA: TGCAGTGCTAGGAGGGGCAGGGGGGATGAGCAGTTCTTC. It specifies CSARRGRGDEQFF.